Detailed here is one T cell receptor (beta chain). Original data processing: The authors estimated nucleated cell counts from reference gene primer amplification. Assay: immunoSEQ multiplex PCR; the TCRdb copy retains only in-frame clones and omits some. V, J and clone size are those of that table, while D and trimming were read from the DNA. The sample contains about 350,000 clones, roughly 89% of which appear only once. The data originate from a study of blood T cell repertoires in COVID-19. Study-level information: Specimens from acute and convalescent COVID-19 originated in the United States, Italy and Spain.

The source of this sequence is a young man with COVID-19, enrolled during active disease. Source material: peripheral blood.

DNA of the CDR3: TGTGCCAGCAGCAGCCCTAGCACAGATACGCAGTATTTT. It specifies CASSSPSTDTQYF. This chain uses TRBV6-2 or TRBV6-3 with TRBJ2-3; D is unclear. CDR1 MNHEY and CDR2 SVGEGT come from the germline V gene. The CDR3 runs to 13 residues. Trimming removed 6 bases at V and 0 bases at J, with 7 bases between.